This passage covers 32 T cell receptor beta chains from one sample sequenced in a study of cytomegalovirus exposure and HLA in healthy donors. Use of 60 Vbeta and 13 Jbeta primers characterized the PCR. Repertoires were generated with immunoSEQ multiplex PCR, while TCRdb's copy carries only in-frame clones and drops some. The table lists just over 80,000 clones, with approximately 1% in the top ten. Sequenced input: PBMCs. Every receptor here comes from a woman aged 25 to 39 in good health and CMV-seronegative.

The chain employs TRBV5-4 and TRBJ2-7; D might be TRBD2 (6 bases). The V gene's germline CDR1 is SGHNT and CDR2 YYREEE (reference sequence). The CDR3 contains 13 residues. V was trimmed by 4 bases and J by 3 bases, leaving 11 bases between them. The CDR3 is CASSRGIYYEQYF. CDR3 DNA: TGTGCCAGCAGCCGCGGGATATACTACGAGCAGTACTTC.

The chain carries TRBV6-1 and TRBJ2-7, with TRBD1 matching 8 bases. The CDR3 contains 16 residues. V trimming: 3 bases; J trimming: 0 bases; junction bases outside the gene matches: 7. Germline CDR1 is MNHNS and CDR2 is SASEGT. CDR3 coding DNA: TGTGCCAGCAGTGATCCTCGGACAGGGATCTCCTACGAGCAGTACTTC. It yields the protein CASSDPRTGISYEQYF.

This chain uses TRBV5-1 with TRBJ2-1; 12 nucleotides agree with TRBD2. The CDR3 extends over 19 amino acids. J lost 1 base, V lost 0 bases, and 8 bases had no gene match. Germline loops: CDR1 SGHRS, CDR2 YFSETQ. The CDR3 here is CASSLGLAGGPISYNEQFF. The CDR3 DNA follows: TGCGCCAGCAGCTTGGGGCTAGCGGGAGGGCCGATATCCTACAATGAGCAGTTCTTC.

The chain employs TRBV7-9 and TRBJ2-4, with D hard to call. This CDR3 contains 14 residues. CDR1 SEHNR and CDR2 FQNEAQ come from the germline V gene (reference sequence). V lost 5 bases and J 2 bases, leaving 10 bases between the germline ends. This CDR3 reads CASSPPGPKNIQYF. The CDR3 nucleotides read TGTGCCAGCAGCCCTCCGGGTCCCAAAAACATTCAGTACTTC. Together with reference TRBV7-9 and TRBJ2-4, the CDR3 gives the full variable domain: DTGVSQNPRHKITKRGQNVTFRCDPISEHNRLYWYRQTLGQGPEFLTYFQNEAQLEKSRLLSDRFSAERPKGSFSTLEIQRTEQGDSAMYLCASSPPGPKNIQYFGAGTRLSVL.

The V and J genes are TRBV7-9 and TRBJ1-1; maybe TRBD1 (5 bases). The CDR3 consists of 15 residues. V shed 3 bases and J shed 0 bases, with 11 bases lying between them. Germline lookup yields CDR1 SEHNR and CDR2 FQNEAQ (reference sequence). Here the CDR3 reads CASSLGGRMNTEAFF. As DNA, the CDR3 is TGTGCCAGCAGCTTGGGGGGACGGATGAACACTGAAGCTTTCTTT.

V is TRBV5-1 and J is TRBJ1-1; 7 bases fit TRBD1. The CDR3 totals 14 residues. J gave up 0 bases and V 4 bases, and 3 bases lay outside the gene matches. The germline gives CDR1 SGHRS, CDR2 YFSETQ. The CDR3 DNA follows: TGCGCCAGCAGCCCGGGACAGATGAACACTGAAGCTTTCTTT. Protein sequence: CASSPGQMNTEAFF. The whole variable domain, remainder taken from reference TRBV5-1 and TRBJ1-1, is KAGVTQTPRYLIKTRGQQVTLSCSPISGHRSVSWYQQTPGQGLQFLFEYFSETQRNKGNFPGRFSGRQFSNSRSEMNVSTLELGDSALYLCASSPGQMNTEAFFGQGTRLTVV.

The rearrangement links TRBV7-9 to TRBJ2-2; D is perhaps TRBD2 (5 bases). Trimming shortened V by 5 bases and J by 4 bases, and 17 bases separated the two germline ends. CDR3 length: 16 residues. Germline-derived CDR1 and CDR2 are SEHNR and FQNEAQ (reference sequence). CDR3 sequence (DNA): TGTGCCAGCAGCGCACCTGGTTCCGAGGGCACCGGGGAGCTGTTTTTT. Encoded protein: CASSAPGSEGTGELFF.

This chain connects TRBV30 to TRBJ1-1; D might be TRBD1 (5 bases). The CDR3 consists of 12 residues. The germline V gene has CDR1 GTSNPN and CDR2 SVGIG (reference sequence). V dropped 1 base and J dropped 6 bases, with 9 bases sitting between them. This CDR3 is CAWSDGHPEAFF. The CDR3 DNA follows: TGTGCCTGGAGTGACGGACATCCTGAAGCTTTCTTT.

DNA of the CDR3: TGTGCCACCAGCAGAGATAGCAAGGGGTGGGAGACCCAGTACTTC. Translation gives CATSRDSKGWETQYF. The genes are TRBV15 and TRBJ2-5, with D possibly matching TRBD1 (5 bases). Deletions cut 0 bases from V and 5 bases from J, with 13 bases between. CDR3 length: 15 amino acids. CDR1 is LNHNV, CDR2 YYDKDF, per germline (reference sequence).

The CDR3 bases are TGTGCCAGCAGCCCCGCGGAGGCACGGCGAGGGCAATACTTC. It is translated as CASSPAEARRGQYF. The rearrangement links TRBV7-8 to TRBJ2-7, with D tentatively TRBD2 (5 bases). CDR1 is SGHVS and CDR2 is FQNEAQ in the germline V gene. Trimming left V 5 bases short and J 13 bases short, with 24 bases between. This CDR3 spans 14 amino acids.

The rearrangement uses TRBV4-1 and TRBJ2-3; TRBD2 matches 7 bases. The V gene end was trimmed by 4 bases and the J gene end by 6 bases; junction bases not matched to a gene: 10. CDR1 is MGHRA, CDR2 YSYEKL, per germline. The CDR3 is made up of 15 amino acids. The CDR3 reads CASSPGRAVGDTQYF. The CDR3 coding sequence is TGCGCCAGCAGCCCAGGGAGGGCAGTAGGGGATACGCAGTATTTT.

The chain links TRBV7-9 to TRBJ2-7; TRBD1 is a possible D gene (6 bases). Trimming shortened V by 1 base and J by 2 bases, and 12 bases separated the two germline ends. CDR3 length: 15 amino acids. The germline V gene has CDR1 SEHNR and CDR2 FQNEAQ (reference sequence). The CDR3 DNA sequence: TGTGCCAGCAGCTTAGTGCCAGGGGATACCTACGAGCAGTACTTC. Protein: CASSLVPGDTYEQYF.

The gene calls are TRBV14 and TRBJ1-4; no clear D. This CDR3 comprises 12 residues. The germline gives CDR1 SGHDN, CDR2 FVKESK. V was clipped by 3 bases and J by 13 bases, with 12 bases between them. The CDR3 reads CASSQAGSVLFF. In nucleotides, the CDR3 is TGTGCCAGCAGCCAGGCGGGGTCCGTACTGTTTTTT.

The chain carries TRBV29-1 and TRBJ1-2; 8 bases fit TRBD1. V lost 3 bases to trimming and J lost 8 bases; unmatched junction nucleotides: 5. Germline V gene lookup returns CDR1 SQVTM and CDR2 ANQGSEA. There are 12 residues in the CDR3. For the CDR3, the DNA is TGCAGCGTTGACCGCAGGGGGCGCGGCTACACCTTC. This sequence encodes CSVDRRGRGYTF.

Worth noting for this clone: The sample holds other DNA sequences that translate to the same CDR3. This chain joins TRBV5-1 and TRBJ2-5; possible D gene TRBD1, 6 bases. V lost 1 base to trimming and J lost 0 bases, with 7 bases between them. Looked up from germline, CDR1 is SGHRS and CDR2 is YFSETQ. The CDR3 length is 14 residues. CDR3 protein: CASSLRTDQETQYF. The CDR3 DNA reads TGCGCCAGCAGCTTGAGGACAGACCAAGAGACCCAGTACTTC.

This chain links TRBV5-1 with TRBJ2-7, with 9 positions matching TRBD1. With V trimmed by 4 bases and J by 3 bases, 5 bases remained unmatched. The V gene's germline CDR1 is SGHRS and CDR2 YFSETQ. The CDR3 runs 14 residues. The CDR3 sequence is CASSPGTGSYEQYF. DNA for the CDR3: TGCGCCAGCAGCCCCGGGACAGGGAGCTACGAGCAGTACTTC.

The chain uses TRBV11-2 and TRBJ2-7; D may be TRBD2 (6 bases). Between the trimmed V and J ends, which lost 3 bases and 1 base, there was a span of 10 bases. Germline CDR1 and CDR2: SGHAT and FQNNGV. CDR3 length equals 14 residues. The CDR3 sequence: CASSFTTRSYEQYF. The CDR3 coding sequence is TGTGCCAGCAGCTTCACGACTAGATCCTACGAGCAGTACTTC.

This chain connects TRBV5-4 to TRBJ1-1, with 7 bases aligning to TRBD1. V shed 0 bases and J 1 base; nucleotides not matched to a gene: 0. CDR1 is SGHNT and CDR2 is YYREEE in the germline V gene (reference sequence). This CDR3 has 14 residues. The CDR3 DNA follows: TGTGCCAGCAGCTTGGACAGGGGGAACACTGAAGCTTTCTTT. Amino acids: CASSLDRGNTEAFF.

As DNA, the CDR3 is TGTGCCAGCAATATGGGACAGGGGTCCACTGAAGCTTTCTTT. Encoded protein: CASNMGQGSTEAFF. V is TRBV6-5 and J is TRBJ1-1, with 10 bases matching TRBD1. The ends lost 7 bases at V and 4 bases at J; junction bases unmatched: 6. Germline CDR1 is MNHEY and CDR2 is SVGAGI. The CDR3 sequence is 14 residues long.

This chain joins TRBV10-1 and TRBJ1-1; D possibly corresponds to TRBD1 (5 bases). Germline V CDR1 and CDR2: WNHNN, SYGVQD (reference sequence). V lost 6 bases, J lost 0 bases, and 8 bases lay in between. The CDR3 length is 13 residues. CDR3 DNA sequence: TGCGCCAGCAGCCAGGGTATGAACACTGAAGCTTTCTTT. This encodes CASSQGMNTEAFF.

V gene TRBV2 combines with J gene TRBJ1-2; no reliable D call. Trimming took 3 bases from V and 7 from J, leaving 15 bases between them. The germline gives CDR1 SNHLY, CDR2 FYNNEI. The CDR3 runs 14 residues. The CDR3 sequence: CASSEADQRGGYTF. The DNA of the CDR3 is TGTGCCAGCAGTGAGGCGGATCAGCGTGGTGGCTACACCTTC.

V gene TRBV7-9 combines with J gene TRBJ1-1, with D perhaps matching TRBD1 (6 bases). Germline lookup yields CDR1 SEHNR and CDR2 FQNEAQ (reference sequence). V gave up 6 bases and J gave up 4 bases, with 15 bases separating them. There are 14 residues in the CDR3. The CDR3 nucleotides are TGTGCCAGCAGGCCAACGGACAGAAGCACTGAAGCTTTCTTT. It codes for CASRPTDRSTEAFF.

The chain has TRBV7-9 and TRBJ2-2; D is unclear. The V gene lost 5 bases and the J gene lost 1 base, with 5 bases spanning the gap. Germline CDR1 and CDR2: SEHNR and FQNEAQ (reference sequence). CDR3 length equals 13 residues. DNA for the CDR3: TGTGCCAGCAGCGCAGAGAACACCGGGGAGCTGTTTTTT. Protein sequence: CASSAENTGELFF.

The gene calls are TRBV6-5 and TRBJ2-3; TRBD2 matches 14 bases. The V segment lost 8 bases and the J segment 2 bases; nucleotides outside the gene matches: 3. CDR3 size: 15 residues. Germline CDR1 MNHEY, CDR2 SVGAGI. The CDR3 loop is CASGLAGGATDTQYF. In nucleotides, the CDR3 is TGTGCCAGCGGACTAGCGGGAGGAGCCACAGATACGCAGTATTTT.

The chain recombines TRBV29-1 with TRBJ2-1; TRBD2 matches 8 bases. The length of the CDR3 is 12 residues. Germline assignment: CDR1 SQVTM and CDR2 ANQGSEA. Trimming took 6 bases from V and 13 from J; bases not matched to a gene: 11. The CDR3 sequence is CSVFGAGVIQFF. Written as DNA, the CDR3 is TGCAGCGTCTTTGGAGCGGGAGTCATCCAGTTCTTC.

The chain couples TRBV5-1 to TRBJ2-3, with D perhaps matching TRBD2 (6 bases). Per the germline V gene, CDR1 is SGHRS and CDR2 is YFSETQ. This CDR3 region has 15 residues. V lost 0 bases, J lost 4 bases, and 12 bases lay in between. The CDR3 reads CASSLAWGVADTQYF. The CDR3 coding sequence is TGCGCCAGCAGCTTGGCCTGGGGGGTCGCAGATACGCAGTATTTT. The whole variable domain, filled in from reference TRBV5-1 and TRBJ2-3, reads KAGVTQTPRYLIKTRGQQVTLSCSPISGHRSVSWYQQTPGQGLQFLFEYFSETQRNKGNFPGRFSGRQFSNSRSEMNVSTLELGDSALYLCASSLAWGVADTQYFGPGTRLTVL.

The CDR3 DNA is TGTGCCAGCAGACCACAGGGGGCATACGGGGAGCTGTTTTTT. Translation: CASRPQGAYGELFF. The chain recombines TRBV6-5 with TRBJ2-2; 9 nucleotides match TRBD1. The junction had 6 bases not matched to a gene; V was cut back by 6 bases and J by 7 bases. The CDR3 is made up of 14 amino acids. Per germline, CDR1 MNHEY and CDR2 SVGAGI.

The V call is TRBV30, the J call TRBJ2-1, with 11 bases aligning to TRBD2. V dropped 3 bases and J dropped 6; count of bases not matched to a gene: 4. The CDR3 is 14 amino acids. Germline assignment: CDR1 GTSNPN and CDR2 SVGIG (reference sequence). CDR3 protein: CAWSALAGGNEQFF. CDR3 DNA: TGTGCCTGGAGCGCTCTAGCGGGAGGCAATGAGCAGTTCTTC.

V and J are TRBV4-2 and TRBJ2-3; possible D gene TRBD2, 5 bases. The CDR3 totals 17 residues. The V gene's germline CDR1 is LGHNA and CDR2 YNFKEQ. The ends were cut back, 0 bases at V and 6 bases at J, with 19 bases in the middle. CDR3 coding DNA: TGTGCCAGCAGCCAAGATATTATAACTAGAGGGCTCGATACGCAGTATTTT. Translation: CASSQDIITRGLDTQYF.

The chain employs TRBV30 and TRBJ1-1; D possibly corresponds to TRBD1 (6 bases). CDR1 and CDR2 (germline): GTSNPN, SVGIG (reference sequence). V was clipped by 3 bases and J by 5 bases, with 16 bases between them. CDR3 length: 14 amino acids. CDR3 in amino acids: CAWRAWGLGTEAFF. The CDR3 nucleotides read TGTGCCTGGAGGGCTTGGGGGCTGGGAACTGAAGCTTTCTTT.

The chain combines TRBV4-1 with TRBJ2-7; the D is unclear. Trimming shortened V by 0 bases and J by 2 bases, and 5 bases separated the two germline ends. This CDR3 has 13 amino acids. Germline CDR1 MGHRA, CDR2 YSYEKL. The CDR3 DNA reads as TGCGCCAGCAGCCAAGAGGTAGCCTACGAGCAGTACTTC. Its protein is CASSQEVAYEQYF.

V and J are TRBV20-1 and TRBJ1-1, with 7 bases identical to TRBD1. CDR1 is DFQATT, CDR2 SNEGSKA, per germline (reference sequence). The CDR3 spans 11 residues. V gave up 6 bases and J gave up 6 bases; unmatched junction bases: 4. The CDR3 nucleotides are TGCAGTGCCGACAGGGACGCTGAAGCTTTCTTT. Translation gives CSADRDAEAFF.